Below, 20 T cell receptor beta chains from the same sample are listed, as sequenced in a study of a mutant IDH1 vaccine in newly diagnosed glioma. Their cognate antigens are unknown. Time point noted: week 11, during vaccination. Topical imiquimod accompanied each vaccine dose, which consisted of 300 ug of mutant IDH1 20-mer peptide. Some clones are missing from TCRdb's copy, which holds only in-frame ones; the method was immunoSEQ multiplex PCR. The repertoire includes more than 50,000 clones, about four fifths of them detected once, and about 6% sits in the top ten. The specimen comprised PBMCs, sampled from a glioma patient whose treatment included an IDH1 peptide vaccine. All receptors derive from a man aged 50 to 60 with glioma.

This chain uses TRBV4-1 with TRBJ2-5, with D tentatively TRBD1 (5 bases). The J call is uncertain, as TRBJ2-7 better fits the DNA end. This CDR3 is built from 14 residues. The germline gives CDR1 MGHRA, CDR2 YSYEKL. The CDR3 region has the DNA TGCGCCAGCAGCCCCTGGCCTAGGGGCTACGAGCAGTACTTC. Translation gives CASSPWPRGYEQYF.

This chain uses TRBV4-1 with TRBJ2-2; TRBD1 matches at 7 bases. Germline assignment: CDR1 MGHRA and CDR2 YSYEKL. This CDR3 is 18 amino acids long. V dropped 0 bases and J dropped 1; count of bases not matched to a gene: 8. The CDR3 DNA follows: TGCGCCAGCAGCCAAGATTTTTATACAGGGGTGAACACCGGGGAGCTGTTTTTT. This translates into CASSQDFYTGVNTGELFF.

This rearrangement joins TRBV19 to TRBJ2-7, with a tentative D call TRBD2 (5 bases). V lost 5 bases to trimming and J lost 7 bases, with 18 bases between them. The germline gives CDR1 LNHDA, CDR2 SQIVND (reference sequence). The CDR3 is made up of 14 amino acids. The CDR3 here is CASSPGLGPGEQYF. CDR3 bases: TGTGCCAGTAGTCCCGGTCTCGGGCCGGGGGAGCAGTACTTC.

V gene TRBV7-9 combines with J gene TRBJ2-5; 7 bases line up with TRBD2. Trimming cost V 7 bases and J 3 bases; bases outside gene matches: 8. Germline assignment: CDR1 SEHNR and CDR2 FQNEAQ (reference sequence). The CDR3 loop spans 14 amino acids. The CDR3 loop is CASTPGAGEETQYF. The CDR3 coding sequence is TGTGCCAGCACCCCTGGGGCGGGGGAAGAGACCCAGTACTTC.

J is TRBJ2-7 and V is TRBV10-3, with 8 bases lining up with TRBD2. Germline V CDR1 and CDR2: ENHRY, SYGVKD. J lost 0 bases, V lost 4 bases, and 5 bases had no gene match. The CDR3 is 15 amino acids. This chain's CDR3 is CAISAGGGSSYEQYF. Written as DNA, the CDR3 is TGTGCCATCAGTGCGGGCGGGGGGAGCTCCTACGAGCAGTACTTC.

The chain is built from TRBV5-5 and TRBJ1-1; D is unclear. The germline V gene encodes CDR1 SGHKS and CDR2 YYEKEE (reference sequence). V lost 0 bases, J lost 11 bases, and 11 bases lay in between. The CDR3 loop spans 12 amino acids. The DNA of the CDR3 is TGTGCCAGCAGCTTGGGACAAGATGTTGCTTTCTTT. This sequence encodes CASSLGQDVAFF.

This clone was detected a few times. The chain is built from TRBV6-6 and TRBJ1-1; no clear D gene. The CDR3 is 12 amino acids. Trimming shortened V by 5 bases and J by 7 bases, and 11 bases separated the two germline ends. CDR1 and CDR2 (germline): MNHNY, SVGAGI (reference sequence). The CDR3 DNA is TGTGCCAGCAGTATCGGGGTTATTGAAGCTTTCTTT. Translating it yields CASSIGVIEAFF.

V and J are TRBV4-3 and TRBJ2-3; 11 nucleotides agree with TRBD2. CDR1 is LGHNA and CDR2 is YSLEER in the germline V gene. The CDR3 has 16 residues. The V segment lost 0 bases and the J segment 6 bases; nucleotides outside the gene matches: 5. The CDR3 DNA sequence: TGCGCCAGCAGCCAAGATCAGCCTAGCGGGGGGGATACGCAGTATTTT. Protein product: CASSQDQPSGGDTQYF.

J is TRBJ2-1 and V is TRBV5-8; D gene uncertain. V was cut by 2 bases and J by 0 bases, with 9 bases left in between. CDR3 length equals 15 residues. The germline gives CDR1 SGHTS, CDR2 YDEGEE. CDR3 bases: TGTGCCAGCAGCTTTGACGCTAGCTCCTACAATGAGCAGTTCTTC. It is translated as CASSFDASSYNEQFF.

DNA of the CDR3: TGCGCCAGCAGTGAGTCCGGGACTGAGGTTTCCTACGAGCAGTACTTC. It yields the protein CASSESGTEVSYEQYF. The genes are TRBV10-1 and TRBJ2-7, with D possibly matching TRBD2 (6 bases). V dropped 0 bases and J dropped 1 base, with 13 bases sitting between them. Germline assignment: CDR1 WNHNN and CDR2 SYGVQD (reference sequence). This CDR3 is 16 amino acids long.

This clone was counted only a few times. The rearrangement links TRBV11-3 to TRBJ1-4, with D uncertain. Germline assignment: CDR1 SGHNT and CDR2 YENEEA. CDR3 size: 13 residues. The V gene lost 1 base and the J gene lost 9 bases, with 9 bases spanning the gap. CDR3 region: CASSLGAQKKLFF. In nucleotides, the CDR3 is TGTGCCAGCAGCTTAGGGGCGCAGAAAAAACTGTTTTTT.

Here the CDR3 DNA reads TGCAGTGCTCAGGGTGGAGGAGGCTACACCTTC. It yields the protein CSAQGGGGYTF. The rearrangement links TRBV20-1 to TRBJ1-2, with D possibly matching TRBD1 (5 bases). V was trimmed by 5 bases and J by 8 bases, leaving 12 bases between them. The CDR3 totals 11 residues. Germline loops: CDR1 DFQATT, CDR2 SNEGSKA (reference sequence).

The chain combines TRBV5-1 with TRBJ2-7; D perhaps matches TRBD1 (6 bases). With 0 bases removed from V and 2 bases from J, the gap between germline ends came to 12 bases. The germline gives CDR1 SGHRS, CDR2 YFSETQ. The CDR3 has 15 amino acids. This CDR3 reads CASSLAPGVPYEQYF. Here the CDR3 DNA reads TGCGCCAGCAGCTTGGCGCCAGGGGTCCCCTACGAGCAGTACTTC. The complete variable domain, with remaining parts taken from reference TRBV5-1 and TRBJ2-7, reads KAGVTQTPRYLIKTRGQQVTLSCSPISGHRSVSWYQQTPGQGLQFLFEYFSETQRNKGNFPGRFSGRQFSNSRSEMNVSTLELGDSALYLCASSLAPGVPYEQYFGPGTRLTVT.

V is TRBV29-1 and J is TRBJ1-3; D is unclear. The CDR3 spans 11 residues. In germline, CDR1 is SQVTM, CDR2 ANQGSEA. The DNA for the CDR3 is TGCGCGGAAAGCTCTGGAAACACCATATATTTT. Encoded protein: CAESSGNTIYF.

The gene calls are TRBV4-2 and TRBJ2-1; D is tentatively TRBD1 or TRBD2 (6 bases each). Deletions cut 4 bases from V and 5 bases from J, with 15 bases between. Germline CDR1 is LGHNA and CDR2 is YNFKEQ. The CDR3 extends over 15 amino acids. Written as DNA, the CDR3 is TGTGCCAGCAGCCGTAATTGGGGGGCTAACAATGAGCAGTTCTTC. Translating it yields CASSRNWGANNEQFF.

V and J are TRBV6-5 and TRBJ1-2; TRBD1 aligns across 10 bases. V shed 3 bases and J 1 base; nucleotides not matched to a gene: 5. The CDR3 extends over 16 amino acids. Germline lookup yields CDR1 MNHEY and CDR2 SVGAGI. In DNA form, the CDR3 reads TGTGCCAGCAGTTATATTCGGACAGGGGGTAACTATGGCTACACCTTC. Protein product: CASSYIRTGGNYGYTF.

The sample holds one count of this clone. The V and J genes are TRBV18 and TRBJ1-4, with no clear D. Trimming removed 2 bases from V and 11 bases from J, with 3 bases in between. The CDR3 spans 10 residues. The germline V gene has CDR1 KGHSH and CDR2 LQKENI. The CDR3 loop is CASSPKKLFF. The CDR3 nucleotides read TGTGCCAGCTCACCAAAGAAACTGTTTTTT.

The chain couples TRBV7-5 to TRBJ1-5. TRBV7-5 is a pseudogene segment. This CDR3 comprises 14 residues. CDR3 coding DNA: TGTGCCAGAAGCTTAGTATGTGGCAATCAGCCCCAGCATTTT. Translated: CARSLVCGNQPQHF.

The chain combines TRBV29-1 with TRBJ1-2; 8 bases line up with TRBD1. V was pared by 4 bases and J by 5 bases, with 3 bases of the junction left unmatched. Germline-derived CDR1 and CDR2 are SQVTM and ANQGSEA. The CDR3 consists of 12 residues. CDR3 region: CSVAGGIYGYTF. Written as DNA, the CDR3 is TGCAGCGTTGCAGGGGGCATTTATGGCTACACCTTC.

The CDR3, as DNA: TGTGCCAGCAGCTTGATGAGCGGGGGCCATGAGCAGTTCTTC. This sequence encodes CASSLMSGGHEQFF. This chain joins TRBV5-4 and TRBJ2-1, with TRBD2 matching over 8 bases. The V segment lost 1 base and the J segment 8 bases; nucleotides outside the gene matches: 5. Germline assignment: CDR1 SGHNT and CDR2 YYREEE (reference sequence). CDR3 length: 14 amino acids. The whole variable domain, filled in from reference TRBV5-4 and TRBJ2-1, reads ETGVTQSPTHLIKTRGQQVTLRCSSQSGHNTVSWYQQALGQGPQFIFQYYREEENGRGNFPPRFSGLQFPNYSSELNVNALELDDSALYLCASSLMSGGHEQFFGPGTRLTVL.